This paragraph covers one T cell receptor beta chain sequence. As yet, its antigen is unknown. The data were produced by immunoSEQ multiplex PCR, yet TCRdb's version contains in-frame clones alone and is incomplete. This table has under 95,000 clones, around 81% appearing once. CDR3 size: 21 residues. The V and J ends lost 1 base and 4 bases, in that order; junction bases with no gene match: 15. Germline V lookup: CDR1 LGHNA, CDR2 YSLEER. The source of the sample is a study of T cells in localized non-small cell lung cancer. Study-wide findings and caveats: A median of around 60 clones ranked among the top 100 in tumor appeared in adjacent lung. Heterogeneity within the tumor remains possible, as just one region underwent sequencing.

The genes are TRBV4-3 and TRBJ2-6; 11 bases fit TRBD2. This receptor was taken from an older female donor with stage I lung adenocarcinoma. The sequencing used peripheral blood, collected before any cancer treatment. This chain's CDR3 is CASSQALLAGVLPGGANVLTF. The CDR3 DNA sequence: TGCGCCAGCAGCCAAGCCCTACTAGCGGGAGTCCTCCCGGGAGGGGCCAACGTCCTGACTTTC.